Shown below are 20 T cell receptor beta chains from a single sample sequenced in a study of blood T cell repertoires in COVID-19. Produced via immunoSEQ multiplex PCR; TCRdb's table is partial and in-frame only. The repertoire consists of approximately 230,000 clones, with about nine tenths occurring once and the leading ten covering under 2.5%. Material: PBMCs or T cells enriched from blood (not recorded which). These receptors were obtained from a young woman who had recovered from COVID-19.

The rearrangement links TRBV12-3 or TRBV12-4 to TRBJ2-6; no clear D. The CDR3 runs 13 residues. V was trimmed by 6 bases and J by 0 bases, leaving 3 bases between them. The CDR3 here is CASSLSGANVLTF. Written as DNA, the CDR3 is TGTGCCAGCAGCCTCTCTGGGGCCAACGTCCTGACTTTC.

In this sample, this clone turned up once. The rearrangement joins TRBV5-1 to TRBJ2-1; TRBD2 is a possible D gene (6 bases). The length of the CDR3 is 13 residues. Germline lookup yields CDR1 SGHRS and CDR2 YFSETQ. The germline V and J ends were trimmed by 0 bases and 5 bases, with 6 bases remaining between them. The chain's CDR3 is CASSLVADNEQFF. The CDR3, as DNA: TGCGCCAGCAGCTTGGTAGCGGACAATGAGCAGTTCTTC. The full variable domain, its missing parts supplied by reference TRBV5-1 and TRBJ2-1, is KAGVTQTPRYLIKTRGQQVTLSCSPISGHRSVSWYQQTPGQGLQFLFEYFSETQRNKGNFPGRFSGRQFSNSRSEMNVSTLELGDSALYLCASSLVADNEQFFGPGTRLTVL.

The gene calls are TRBV28 and TRBJ2-2; D is unclear. The CDR3 runs to 16 residues. Per germline, CDR1 MDHEN and CDR2 SYDVKM. V lost 7 bases, J lost 7 bases, and 22 bases lay in between. In DNA, the CDR3 is TGTGCCAGCACCCTGAGCTTGTCTAGTTTGGTCGGGGAGCTGTTTTTT. Translation: CASTLSLSSLVGELFF.

This sequence joins TRBV4-3 and TRBJ1-6; D is unclear. The germline V gene encodes CDR1 LGHNA and CDR2 YSLEER. This CDR3 is 15 amino acids long. Trimming took 0 bases from V and 8 from J, leaving 11 bases between them. Here the CDR3 DNA reads TGCGCCAGCAGCCAAGAGGAGGGTACCGATTCACCCCTCCACTTT. This codes for CASSQEEGTDSPLHF.

This clone was picked up one time. The rearrangement joins TRBV10-3 to TRBJ1-2; D perhaps matches TRBD1 (6 bases). The germline gives CDR1 ENHRY, CDR2 SYGVKD. The CDR3 consists of 16 residues. The V end lost 2 bases, the J end lost 4 bases, and 17 bases lay between the germline ends. The CDR3 sequence is CAISEGGHRTFYGYTF. The DNA for the CDR3 is TGTGCCATCAGTGAGGGGGGACACAGGACCTTCTATGGCTACACCTTC.

The V call is TRBV6-1, the J call TRBJ1-6; D gene ambiguous. V lost 0 bases to trimming and J lost 8 bases, with 11 bases between them. The CDR3 loop spans 15 amino acids. The germline CDR1 and CDR2 sequences are MNHNS and SASEGT. The CDR3: CASSEAAGLHSPLHF. CDR3 nucleotides: TGTGCCAGCAGTGAAGCAGCAGGTTTACATTCACCCCTCCACTTT.

The J gene is TRBJ1-5, the V gene TRBV19; D is ambiguous. With 0 bases removed from V and 4 bases from J, the gap between germline ends came to 10 bases. Looked up from germline, CDR1 is LNHDA and CDR2 is SQIVND (reference sequence). CDR3 length: 15 amino acids. CDR3 sequence: CASSIDGDWNQPQHF. The CDR3 nucleotides read TGTGCCAGTAGTATAGACGGGGATTGGAATCAGCCCCAGCATTTT.

The rearrangement joins TRBV10-2 to TRBJ2-3; no reliable D call. Looked up from germline, CDR1 is WSHSY and CDR2 is SAAADI. This CDR3 has 12 residues. V gave up 5 bases and J gave up 2 bases, with 5 bases separating them. The CDR3 loop is CASSPTTDTQYF. The CDR3, as DNA: TGCGCCAGCAGTCCTACCACAGATACGCAGTATTTT.

V and J are TRBV10-1 and TRBJ2-7, with D unresolved. The CDR3 extends over 14 amino acids. Germline lookup yields CDR1 WNHNN and CDR2 SYGVQD (reference sequence). V was trimmed by 3 bases and J by 0 bases, leaving 9 bases between them. CDR3 bases: TGCGCCAGCAGTGACTACAGAATCTCCTACGAGCAGTACTTC. Encoded protein: CASSDYRISYEQYF.

The chain joins TRBV11-3 to TRBJ2-2; D possibly corresponds to TRBD2 (5 bases). The CDR3 has 18 residues. CDR1 is SGHNT, CDR2 YENEEA, per germline. Trimming took 4 bases from V and 0 from J, leaving 18 bases between them. Here the CDR3 reads CASSSLREGATNTGELFF. In nucleotides, the CDR3 is TGTGCCAGCAGCTCCTTGAGGGAAGGAGCCACGAACACCGGGGAGCTGTTTTTT.

The CDR3 is CASSQPGSGTEAFF. The CDR3 DNA sequence: TGTGCCAGCAGCCAACCGGGGTCGGGCACTGAAGCTTTCTTT. The chain joins TRBV3-1 (or the pseudogene TRBV3-2) to TRBJ1-1; D call uncertain. V was clipped by 2 bases and J by 4 bases, with 11 bases between them. The CDR3 has 14 amino acids. CDR1 and CDR2 (germline): LGHDT, YNNKEL (reference sequence).

V is TRBV7-9 and J is TRBJ2-3; D remains ambiguous. Looked up from germline, CDR1 is SEHNR and CDR2 is FQNEAQ (reference sequence). The CDR3 spans 13 residues. V was clipped by 2 bases and J by 5 bases, with 8 bases between them. The CDR3 sequence: CASSLRVLDTQYF. The CDR3 coding sequence is TGTGCCAGCAGCTTACGGGTCCTAGATACGCAGTATTTT.

The J gene is TRBJ1-5, the V gene TRBV3-1 (or the pseudogene TRBV3-2); 8 bases agree with TRBD1. V gave up 4 bases and J gave up 9 bases; unmatched junction bases: 8. CDR1 and CDR2 from the germline V gene are LGHDT and YNNKEL (reference sequence). This CDR3 has 14 amino acids. CDR3 region: CASSPDREGRPQHF. The CDR3 coding sequence is TGTGCCAGCAGCCCGGACAGGGAAGGACGGCCCCAGCATTTT.

The chain employs TRBV3-1 (or the pseudogene TRBV3-2) and TRBJ1-5, with 9 bases aligning to TRBD1. Germline V CDR1 and CDR2: LGHDT, YNNKEL (reference sequence). CDR3 length: 15 amino acids. The V and J ends lost 0 bases and 7 bases, in that order; junction bases with no gene match: 4. The CDR3 region is CASSQEQGAGQPQHF. The DNA for the CDR3 is TGTGCCAGCAGCCAAGAACAGGGGGCGGGACAGCCCCAGCATTTT.

The chain has TRBV24-1 and TRBJ1-5, with D tentatively TRBD1 (6 bases). CDR1 and CDR2 from the germline V gene are KGHDR and SFDVKD. The CDR3 loop spans 19 amino acids. Between the trimmed V and J ends, which lost 4 bases and 4 bases, there was a span of 25 bases. The CDR3 sequence: CATSDSLQQGFQGNQPQHF. The CDR3 DNA reads as TGTGCCACCAGTGACTCGCTACAACAGGGCTTTCAGGGTAATCAGCCCCAGCATTTT.

J is TRBJ1-2 and V is TRBV7-9; D remains ambiguous. The CDR3 is 13 residues long. Germline V gene data show CDR1 as SEHNR and CDR2 as FQNEAQ (reference sequence). V shed 4 bases and J shed 5 bases, with 11 bases lying between them. The DNA of the CDR3 is TGTGCCAGCAGCTCCCGAAGCTCGTATGGCTACACCTTC. It translates to CASSSRSSYGYTF.

The chain combines TRBV28 with TRBJ1-2; the D gene is possibly TRBD1 (5 bases). The CDR3 sequence is 16 residues long. Deletions cut 3 bases from V and 4 bases from J, with 18 bases between. Germline assignment: CDR1 MDHEN and CDR2 SYDVKM. The CDR3 spells CASSFGSRGSAYGYTF. The CDR3 DNA reads as TGTGCCAGCAGTTTTGGAAGCCGGGGGTCCGCCTATGGCTACACCTTC.

The chain joins TRBV20-1 to TRBJ2-3, with 10 bases that match TRBD2. The germline CDR1 and CDR2 sequences are DFQATT and SNEGSKA (reference sequence). The CDR3 loop spans 14 amino acids. V lost 3 bases to trimming and J lost 5 bases; unmatched junction nucleotides: 5. CDR3 bases: TGCAGTGCTAGTCTAGCGGGGGTTGAAGATACGCAGTATTTT. Translating gives CSASLAGVEDTQYF.

The chain employs TRBV9 and TRBJ2-3, with D perhaps TRBD2 (5 bases). V lost 2 bases, J lost 1 base, and 17 bases lay in between. Germline loops: CDR1 SGDLS, CDR2 YYNGEE. This CDR3 comprises 17 residues. The CDR3 coding sequence is TGTGCCAGCAGCGTTAGCCCAGACTATGTAGGCACAGATACGCAGTATTTT. Protein product: CASSVSPDYVGTDTQYF.

V gene TRBV18 combines with J gene TRBJ1-5, with TRBD1 identical over 10 bases. Germline CDR1 KGHSH, CDR2 LQKENI. The CDR3 is 17 residues long. V gave up 4 bases and J gave up 0 bases; unmatched junction bases: 6. This chain's CDR3 is CASSRAGQGSSNQPQHF. The CDR3 DNA is TGTGCCAGCTCACGGGCGGGACAGGGGTCTAGCAATCAGCCCCAGCATTTT.